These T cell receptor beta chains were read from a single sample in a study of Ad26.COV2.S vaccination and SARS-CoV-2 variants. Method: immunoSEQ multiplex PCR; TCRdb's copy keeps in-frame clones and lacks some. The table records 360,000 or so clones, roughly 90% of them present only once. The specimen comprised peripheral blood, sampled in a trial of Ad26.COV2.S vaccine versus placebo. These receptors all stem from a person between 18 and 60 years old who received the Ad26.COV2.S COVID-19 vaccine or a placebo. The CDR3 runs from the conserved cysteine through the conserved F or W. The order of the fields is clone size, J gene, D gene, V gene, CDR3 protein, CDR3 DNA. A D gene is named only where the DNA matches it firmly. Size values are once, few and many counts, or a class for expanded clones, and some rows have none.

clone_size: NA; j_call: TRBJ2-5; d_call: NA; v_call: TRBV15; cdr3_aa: CATSRDNRVRETQYF; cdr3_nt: TGTGCCACCAGCAGGGATAACAGGGTACGAGAGACCCAGTACTTC
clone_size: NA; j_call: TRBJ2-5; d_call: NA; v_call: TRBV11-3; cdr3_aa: CASSLMSWYQETQYF; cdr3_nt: TGTGCCAGCAGCTTAATGTCTTGGTACCAAGAGACCCAGTACTTC
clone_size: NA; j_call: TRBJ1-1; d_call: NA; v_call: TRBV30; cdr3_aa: CAWSGASMNTEAFF; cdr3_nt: TGTGCCTGGAGTGGGGCATCCATGAACACTGAAGCTTTCTTT
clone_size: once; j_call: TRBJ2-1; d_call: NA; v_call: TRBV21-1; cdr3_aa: CASSARLAGGGLGSYNEQFF; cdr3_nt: TGTGCCAGCAGCGCAAGACTAGCGGGAGGGGGGCTAGGCTCCTACAATGAGCAGTTCTTC
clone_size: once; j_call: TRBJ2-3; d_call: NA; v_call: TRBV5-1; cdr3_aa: CASSPPGATDTQYF; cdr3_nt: TGCGCCAGCAGCCCGCCCGGGGCCACAGATACGCAGTATTTT
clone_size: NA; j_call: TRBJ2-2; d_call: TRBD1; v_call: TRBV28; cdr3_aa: CASSSNRGLHTGELFF; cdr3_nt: TGTGCCAGCAGTTCAAACAGGGGGCTACACACCGGGGAGCTGTTTTTT
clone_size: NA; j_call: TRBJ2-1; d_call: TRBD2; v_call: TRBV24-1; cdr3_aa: CATSERTSGKNEQFF; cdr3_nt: TGTGCCACCAGTGAAAGGACTAGCGGCAAAAATGAGCAGTTCTTC
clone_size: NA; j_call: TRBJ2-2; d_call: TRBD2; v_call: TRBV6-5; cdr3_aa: CASSYYGGAGELFF; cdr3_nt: TGTGCCAGCAGTTACTACGGGGGGGCCGGGGAGCTGTTTTTT
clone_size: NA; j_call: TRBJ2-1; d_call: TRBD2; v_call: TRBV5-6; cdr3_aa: CASSRRRVASGTNEQFF; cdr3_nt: TGTGCCAGCAGCAGGCGTCGCGTCGCTAGCGGGACCAATGAGCAGTTCTTC
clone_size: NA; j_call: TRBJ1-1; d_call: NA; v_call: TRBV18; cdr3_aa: CASSRGENTEAFF; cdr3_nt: TGTGCCAGCTCGAGGGGAGAGAACACTGAAGCTTTCTTT
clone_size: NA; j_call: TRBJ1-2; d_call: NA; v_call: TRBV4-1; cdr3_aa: CASSQDLGRERRYTF; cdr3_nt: TGCGCCAGCAGCCAAGATCTTGGCAGGGAGAGACGCTACACCTTC
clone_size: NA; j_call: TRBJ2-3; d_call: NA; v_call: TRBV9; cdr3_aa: CASSVGGAPPDTQYF; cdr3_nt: TGTGCCAGCAGCGTAGGCGGGGCCCCGCCAGATACGCAGTATTTT
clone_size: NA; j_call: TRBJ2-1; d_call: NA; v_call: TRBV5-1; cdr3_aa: CASSLEPGTGSYNEQFF; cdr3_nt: TGCGCCAGCAGCTTGGAGCCAGGCACCGGCTCCTACAATGAGCAGTTCTTC
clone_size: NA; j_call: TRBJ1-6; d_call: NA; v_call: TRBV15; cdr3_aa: CATSRDRAVQHLHF; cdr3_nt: TGTGCCACCAGCAGAGATCGGGCCGTTCAACACCTCCACTTT
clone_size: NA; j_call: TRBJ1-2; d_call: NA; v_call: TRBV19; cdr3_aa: CASTFLLGRDKNYGYTF; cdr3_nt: TGTGCCAGTACCTTTCTCCTGGGAAGGGACAAGAACTATGGCTACACCTTC
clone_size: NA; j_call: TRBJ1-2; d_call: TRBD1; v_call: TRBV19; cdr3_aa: CASSTGGANGYTF; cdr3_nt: TGTGCCAGTAGTACAGGGGGCGCGAATGGCTACACCTTC
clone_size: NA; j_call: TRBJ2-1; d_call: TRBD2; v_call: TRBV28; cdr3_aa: CASSPAGGSASEQFF; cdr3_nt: TGTGCCAGCTCCCCCGCGGGAGGGAGCGCTAGTGAGCAGTTCTTC
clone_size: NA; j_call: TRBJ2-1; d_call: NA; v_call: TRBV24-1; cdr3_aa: CATSDRQLSSYNEQFF; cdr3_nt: TGTGCCACCAGTGACAGACAGCTGAGCTCCTACAATGAGCAGTTCTTC
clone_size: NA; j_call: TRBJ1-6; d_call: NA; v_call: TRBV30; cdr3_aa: CAWMGALNSPLHF; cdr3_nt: TGTGCCTGGATGGGTGCCCTTAATTCACCCCTCCACTTT
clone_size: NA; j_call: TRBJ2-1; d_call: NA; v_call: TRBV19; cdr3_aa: CASTSGAYNEQFF; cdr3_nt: TGTGCCAGTACGAGCGGAGCTTACAATGAGCAGTTCTTC
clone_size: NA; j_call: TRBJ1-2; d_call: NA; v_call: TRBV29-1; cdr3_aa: CSVEGSNGYTF; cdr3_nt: TGCAGCGTTGAGGGCTCCAATGGCTACACCTTC
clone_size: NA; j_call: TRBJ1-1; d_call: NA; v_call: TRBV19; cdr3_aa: CASSIFGGLRSTEAFF; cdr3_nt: TGTGCCAGTAGTATATTTGGGGGGCTCAGGTCAACTGAAGCTTTCTTT